What follows are 12 T cell receptor beta chains derived from one specimen sequenced in a study of blood T cell repertoires in COVID-19. Profiled with immunoSEQ multiplex PCR; TCRdb holds only in-frame clones, not every one. The top ten hold under 8% of the sample, which has a few hundred thousand clones, about 91% seen once. Specimen: peripheral blood. The receptors stem from a woman younger than 45 who had recovered from COVID-19.

The rearrangement uses TRBV5-1 and TRBJ2-3, with 8 bases identical to TRBD2. The V gene end was trimmed by 5 bases and the J gene end by 0 bases; junction bases not matched to a gene: 5. This CDR3 spans 15 amino acids. Germline-derived CDR1 and CDR2 are SGHRS and YFSETQ. DNA of the CDR3: TGCGCCAGCAGAAGGGGCGGGGGGAGCACAGATACGCAGTATTTT. It specifies CASRRGGGSTDTQYF.

The chain employs TRBV29-1 and TRBJ2-7, with D perhaps TRBD1 (6 bases). This CDR3 has 14 residues. The ends were cut back, 5 bases at V and 3 bases at J, with 17 bases in the middle. Per the germline V gene, CDR1 is SQVTM and CDR2 is ANQGSEA. CDR3 nucleotide sequence: TGCAGCGTTCTTGGTGAGGACAGCGTCTACGAGCAGTACTTC. Translation: CSVLGEDSVYEQYF.

The chain combines TRBV6-5 with TRBJ2-7; 10 positions agree with TRBD1. Germline V gene lookup returns CDR1 MNHEY and CDR2 SVGAGI. CDR3 length: 13 amino acids. V shed 8 bases, J shed 3 bases, and the junction held 4 bases outside the gene matches. The CDR3 bases are TGTGCCAGCCAACGGACAGGGGGCTACGAGCAGTACTTC. It encodes CASQRTGGYEQYF.

The gene calls are TRBV9 and TRBJ1-3, with 7 bases that match TRBD1. The CDR3 has 17 residues. Trimming removed 0 bases from V and 1 base from J; junction bases left unmatched: 7. Looked up from germline, CDR1 is SGDLS and CDR2 is YYNGEE. The CDR3 nucleotides read TGTGCCAGCAGCGTAGTTCCGGGACAGAGTTCTGGAAACACCATATATTTT. Its translation is CASSVVPGQSSGNTIYF.

V gene TRBV1 combines with J gene TRBJ1-6. TRBV1 corresponds to a pseudogene. The CDR3 is made up of 12 amino acids. CDR3 protein: CTSRGEPSPLHF. The CDR3 DNA sequence: TGCACCAGCCGCGGGGAACCTTCACCCCTCCACTTT.

The rearrangement links TRBV12-3 or TRBV12-4 to TRBJ1-1, with D tentatively TRBD1 (5 bases). Trimming cost V 6 bases and J 6 bases, with 8 bases left between them. The CDR3 length is 11 residues. CDR3 amino acids: CASRRGAEAFF. In DNA form, the CDR3 reads TGTGCCAGCAGGCGGGGCGCTGAAGCTTTCTTT.

This clone was recorded only once. This chain connects TRBV18 to TRBJ1-3; D perhaps matches TRBD1 (5 bases). The CDR3 is 14 residues long. V lost 2 bases to trimming and J lost 6 bases, with 11 bases between them. Germline CDR1 KGHSH, CDR2 LQKENI. The CDR3 bases are TGTGCCAGCTCACCAATTGGGGCTCAAAACACCATATATTTT. Translated, it gives CASSPIGAQNTIYF.

In nucleotides, the CDR3 is TGTGCCAGCAGGAAAACAGGCCAAGAGACCCAGTACTTC. Translated, it gives CASRKTGQETQYF. The J gene is TRBJ2-5, the V gene TRBV28; D is perhaps TRBD1 (5 bases). The germline V and J ends were trimmed by 6 bases and 1 base, with 9 bases remaining between them. Germline CDR1 is MDHEN and CDR2 is SYDVKM. CDR3 size: 13 residues.

This chain connects TRBV28 to TRBJ2-5; 7 bases fit TRBD1. CDR3 length: 14 residues. Germline V CDR1 and CDR2: MDHEN, SYDVKM. CDR3 in amino acids: CATGDKPLQETQYF. In DNA, the CDR3 is TGTGCAACAGGGGACAAGCCTCTCCAAGAGACCCAGTACTTC.

This rearrangement joins TRBV7-9 to TRBJ1-5; D ambiguous. The CDR3 spans 13 residues. V was pared by 0 bases and J by 6 bases, with 6 bases between. Germline V gene data show CDR1 as SEHNR and CDR2 as FQNEAQ (reference sequence). The DNA of the CDR3 is TGTGCCAGCAGCTTAGCGCGTAGTCAGCCCCAGCATTTT. Amino acid sequence: CASSLARSQPQHF.

The sample holds one count of this clone. The chain recombines TRBV19 with TRBJ1-2; D remains unclear. Germline CDR1 and CDR2: LNHDA and SQIVND (reference sequence). Trimming pared 6 bases from V and 4 bases from J, leaving 21 bases between. The CDR3 loop spans 16 amino acids. CDR3 region: CASSPPSGEGSYGYTF. The CDR3 DNA sequence: TGTGCCAGTAGCCCCCCCAGTGGGGAGGGATCCTATGGCTACACCTTC.

The chain employs TRBV9 and TRBJ2-7; 8 bases fit TRBD2. V gave up 6 bases and J gave up 2 bases; unmatched junction bases: 13. Germline lookup yields CDR1 SGDLS and CDR2 YYNGEE. This CDR3 has 16 amino acids. CDR3 sequence (DNA): TGTGCCAGCACCCCGGGGGGGCGGGGGGCCACCTACGAGCAGTACTTC. Translating gives CASTPGGRGATYEQYF.